The 22 T cell receptor beta chains below come from one sample, sequenced in a study of blood T cell repertoires in COVID-19. Produced via immunoSEQ multiplex PCR; TCRdb's table is partial and in-frame only. This sample yields 110,000 to 150,000 clones, of which roughly 91% are seen a single time; roughly 2.9% belongs to the top ten. The sample consisted of peripheral blood. The origin of the receptors is a man between 60 and 70 years old with active or convalescent COVID-19.

This rearrangement joins TRBV3-1 (or the pseudogene TRBV3-2) to TRBJ1-5, with 9 bases matching TRBD1. CDR1 LGHDT and CDR2 YNNKEL come from the germline V gene (reference sequence). Unmatched junction bases numbered 3, after V lost 2 bases and J lost 1 base. This CDR3 contains 16 residues. The CDR3 DNA sequence: TGTGCCAGCAGCCAACACGGACAGGGGAGCAATCAGCCCCAGCATTTT. Residues: CASSQHGQGSNQPQHF.

The genes are TRBV28 and TRBJ1-5; 9 bases are shared with TRBD1. The CDR3 has 14 amino acids. Trimming took 5 bases from V and 6 from J; bases not matched to a gene: 5. Germline values: CDR1 MDHEN, CDR2 SYDVKM. The CDR3 region is CASSPQGAVQPQHF. CDR3 bases: TGTGCCAGCAGTCCACAGGGGGCTGTTCAGCCCCAGCATTTT.

V usage is TRBV12-3 or TRBV12-4 and J usage is TRBJ1-3, with D uncertain. The CDR3 loop spans 13 amino acids. V lost 6 bases to trimming and J lost 0 bases, with 6 bases between them. The CDR3 protein is CASSRNSGNTIYF. The DNA for the CDR3 is TGTGCCAGCAGCCGTAACTCTGGAAACACCATATATTTT.

This chain links TRBV29-1 with TRBJ2-5, with TRBD1 identical over 8 bases. Per germline, CDR1 SQVTM and CDR2 ANQGSEA. V lost 5 bases to trimming and J lost 5 bases; unmatched junction nucleotides: 10. This CDR3 is 14 amino acids long. Written as DNA, the CDR3 is TGCAGCGTTACACAACCGACAGGGGATGAGACCCAGTACTTC. Residues: CSVTQPTGDETQYF. The full variable domain, with the rest looked up from reference TRBV29-1 and TRBJ2-5, is SAVISQKPSRDICQRGTSLTIQCQVDSQVTMMFWYRQQPGQSLTLIATANQGSEATYESGFVIDKFPISRPNLTFSTLTVSNMSPEDSSIYLCSVTQPTGDETQYFGPGTRLLVL.

The chain recombines TRBV2 with TRBJ2-3; D unresolved. Trimming took 6 bases from V and 6 from J, leaving 13 bases between them. Germline assignment: CDR1 SNHLY and CDR2 FYNNEI. The CDR3 has 13 residues. CDR3 loop: CASRDRVVDTQYF. In DNA, the CDR3 is TGTGCCAGCAGGGATCGGGTGGTTGATACGCAGTATTTT.

For the CDR3, the DNA is TGTGCCAGCAGCTTAGGGAGGCGGGCTAGCGGGGTCACAGATACGCAGTATTTT. This gives the protein CASSLGRRASGVTDTQYF. The chain employs TRBV7-2 and TRBJ2-3; TRBD2 aligns across 9 bases. CDR3 size: 18 residues. Germline assignment: CDR1 SGHTA and CDR2 FQGNSA. Germline trimming cut 1 base from V and 2 bases from J; bases unmatched to any gene: 10. Based on the CDR3 plus reference TRBV7-2 and TRBJ2-3, the full variable domain is GAGVSQSPSNKVTEKGKDVELRCDPISGHTALYWYRQSLGQGLEFLIYFQGNSAPDKSGLPSDRFSAERTGGSVSTLTIQRTQQEDSAVYLCASSLGRRASGVTDTQYFGPGTRLTVL.

The chain recombines TRBV11-2 with TRBJ1-3; 7 bases fit TRBD1. Germline CDR1 SGHAT, CDR2 FQNNGV. Germline trimming cut 0 bases from V and 2 bases from J; bases unmatched to any gene: 7. The CDR3 has 17 residues. The CDR3 DNA is TGTGCCAGCAGCTTAGATCGGAACAGGGGTACTGGAAACACCATATATTTT. This translates into CASSLDRNRGTGNTIYF.

This clone was seen more than once but under ten times. The rearrangement uses TRBV28 and TRBJ1-1; perhaps TRBD1 as D (5 bases). This CDR3 has 11 amino acids. Germline lookup yields CDR1 MDHEN and CDR2 SYDVKM. Trimming took 7 bases from V and 4 from J, leaving 7 bases between them. Here the CDR3 DNA reads TGTGCCAGCACCCAGGGCACTGAAGCTTTCTTT. Its translation: CASTQGTEAFF. The full variable domain, rest sourced from reference TRBV28 and TRBJ1-1, is DVKVTQSSRYLVKRTGEKVFLECVQDMDHENMFWYRQDPGLGLRLIYFSYDVKMKEKGDIPEGYSVSREKKERFSLILESASTNQTSMYLCASTQGTEAFFGQGTRLTVV.

V and J are TRBV15 and TRBJ2-7, with 11 positions matching TRBD2. Trimming removed 2 bases from V and 1 base from J; junction bases left unmatched: 4. CDR1 LNHNV and CDR2 YYDKDF come from the germline V gene (reference sequence). This CDR3 spans 16 amino acids. DNA of the CDR3: TGTGCCACCAGCAGAACACTAGCGGGAGTGTCCTACGAGCAGTACTTC. Translated: CATSRTLAGVSYEQYF. Based on the CDR3 plus reference TRBV15 and TRBJ2-7, the full variable domain is DAMVIQNPRYQVTQFGKPVTLSCSQTLNHNVMYWYQQKSSQAPKLLFHYYDKDFNNEADTPDNFQSRRPNTSFCFLDIRSPGLGDTAMYLCATSRTLAGVSYEQYFGPGTRLTVT.

The chain combines TRBV28 with TRBJ1-2; the match to TRBD1 covers 8 bases. The CDR3 is 16 residues long. CDR1 and CDR2 from the germline V gene are MDHEN and SYDVKM. V was clipped by 7 bases and J by 2 bases; unmatched bases: 12. The DNA for the CDR3 is TGTGCCAGCAAAACCCGGACAGGGAAAAGCAACTATGGCTACACCTTC. Amino acids: CASKTRTGKSNYGYTF.

V and J are TRBV9 and TRBJ2-1; 12 bases map to TRBD2. The ends lost 0 bases at V and 10 bases at J; junction bases unmatched: 8. Germline V CDR1 and CDR2: SGDLS, YYNGEE. CDR3 length: 16 amino acids. The chain's CDR3 is CASSVETSGGEREQFF. As DNA, the CDR3 is TGTGCCAGCAGCGTAGAGACTAGCGGGGGTGAACGGGAGCAGTTCTTC.

The CDR3 protein is CASSYTGGAGDEQFF. The CDR3 nucleotides are TGTGCCAGCAGTTACACAGGGGGCGCGGGCGATGAGCAGTTCTTC. The rearrangement links TRBV25-1 to TRBJ2-1, with 9 nucleotides matching TRBD1. The CDR3 extends over 15 amino acids. Germline trimming cut 5 bases from V and 8 bases from J; bases unmatched to any gene: 10. In germline, CDR1 is MGHDK, CDR2 SYGVNS.

The rearrangement joins TRBV7-3 to TRBJ1-2; 10 nucleotides agree with TRBD1. This CDR3 is 13 amino acids long. The germline V gene has CDR1 SGHTA and CDR2 FQGTGA. Trimming took 5 bases from V and 6 from J; bases not matched to a gene: 3. CDR3 nucleotides: TGTGCCAGCAGCGCGGGACAGGGGAATGGCTACACCTTC. It codes for CASSAGQGNGYTF.

The genes are TRBV12-3 or TRBV12-4 and TRBJ2-7, with a tentative D call TRBD1 (6 bases). The CDR3 spans 13 residues. V was clipped by 6 bases and J by 3 bases, with 12 bases between them. The CDR3 protein is CASRRTASYEQYF. For the CDR3, the DNA is TGTGCCAGCAGAAGGACAGCGAGCTACGAGCAGTACTTC.

The count of this clone is one. The V and J genes are TRBV12-5 and TRBJ1-1, with D maybe TRBD1 (6 bases). CDR3 length equals 20 residues. V lost 1 base to trimming and J lost 1 base, with 25 bases between them. Germline V CDR1 and CDR2: LGHNT, FRNRAP. The CDR3 reads CASGLAGRGQGPRGNTEAFF. CDR3 nucleotide sequence: TGTGCTAGTGGTTTGGCAGGCCGAGGGCAGGGGCCTCGGGGGAACACTGAAGCTTTCTTT.

This chain links TRBV5-1 with TRBJ2-2; D may be TRBD1 (6 bases). Trimming removed 3 bases at V and 6 bases at J, with 15 bases between. The CDR3 sequence is 15 residues long. CDR1 and CDR2 from the germline V gene are SGHRS and YFSETQ. CDR3 in DNA: TGCGCCAGCAGCTCCGGGACACCGGGTGCCGGGGAGCTGTTTTTT. Translated: CASSSGTPGAGELFF.

The genes are TRBV28 and TRBJ1-4; D gene unclear. Germline V gives CDR1 MDHEN, CDR2 SYDVKM. CDR3 length: 16 residues. V lost 8 bases to trimming and J lost 1 base, with 17 bases between them. This CDR3 reads CASAIGSTQTNEKLFF. The DNA for the CDR3 is TGTGCCAGCGCCATCGGTTCCACCCAAACTAATGAAAAACTGTTTTTT.

CDR3 sequence: CASSFSGGADTQYF. CDR3 DNA: TGTGCCAGCAGTTTTAGCGGGGGGGCAGATACGCAGTATTTT. The chain employs TRBV11-2 and TRBJ2-3, with TRBD2 matching 11 bases. The CDR3 is made up of 14 amino acids. Trimming removed 6 bases from V and 4 bases from J; junction bases left unmatched: 3. Germline V gene data show CDR1 as SGHAT and CDR2 as FQNNGV.

This rearrangement joins TRBV6-2 or TRBV6-3 to TRBJ2-7; possible D gene TRBD1, 7 bases. CDR3 size: 18 residues. Trimming pared 0 bases from V and 2 bases from J, leaving 20 bases between. Germline V gives CDR1 MNHEY, CDR2 SVGEGT. The CDR3 DNA sequence: TGTGCCAGCAGTTACTCGACAGGGAGGAATATCGGGACCTACGAGCAGTACTTC. Amino acid sequence: CASSYSTGRNIGTYEQYF.

This clone was observed a single time. The chain uses TRBV5-1 and TRBJ2-1, with 11 nucleotides matching TRBD2. Germline CDR1 is SGHRS and CDR2 is YFSETQ. CDR3 length: 18 residues. V was pared by 10 bases and J by 0 bases, with 15 bases of the junction left unmatched. CDR3 sequence reads: CASTWIAGGPGSYNEQFF. DNA for the CDR3: TGCGCCTCAACCTGGATAGCGGGGGGGCCAGGCTCCTACAATGAGCAGTTCTTC.

This sequence joins TRBV28 and TRBJ2-5; D is unclear. The CDR3 length is 16 residues. Looked up from germline, CDR1 is MDHEN and CDR2 is SYDVKM. Trimming took off 2 bases at V and 1 base at J, with 14 bases between the two ends. CDR3 region: CASSLTAAHAQETQYF. The CDR3 bases are TGTGCCAGCAGTTTAACAGCAGCTCATGCCCAAGAGACCCAGTACTTC.

The V and J genes are TRBV6-6 and TRBJ2-2, with TRBD1 matching over 8 bases. The CDR3 totals 15 residues. CDR1 and CDR2 from the germline V gene are MNHNY and SVGAGI (reference sequence). The trim removed 5 bases at V and 2 bases at J, leaving 4 bases unmatched. DNA of the CDR3: TGTGCCAGCAGTAGGGGACAGGAAAACACCGGGGAGCTGTTTTTT. Translating it yields CASSRGQENTGELFF.